This is a list of T cell receptor beta chains from one sample in a study of cytomegalovirus exposure and HLA in healthy donors. TCRdb keeps only in-frame clones here, not all; method: immunoSEQ multiplex PCR. Among 140,000 to 150,000 clones listed, less than 95% were seen once. The sequenced material came from PBMCs. These receptors were collected from a man aged 18 to 29 in good health and CMV-seropositive. CDR3s include the opening cysteine and the closing phenylalanine or tryptophan. A D gene is named only where the DNA matches it firmly. The listing skips clone size in some rows; elsewhere it reads once, few, many or a size class.

cdr3_length	clone_size	d_call	v_call	j_call	cdr3_aa	cdr3_nt
15	NA	TRBD1	TRBV29-1	TRBJ2-7	CSVEEPGQGDYEQYF	TGCAGCGTTGAAGAGCCGGGACAGGGGGACTACGAGCAGTACTTC
14	NA	TRBD1	TRBV5-1	TRBJ2-7	CASSFGTGRNEQYF	TGCGCCAGCAGCTTCGGGACAGGGAGGAACGAGCAGTACTTC
16	NA	NA	TRBV5-6	TRBJ2-1	CASSLEAGISFNEQFF	TGTGCCAGCAGCTTGGAGGCAGGGATTTCATTCAATGAGCAGTTCTTC
13	NA	TRBD2	TRBV30	TRBJ2-7	CAWSFAGDYEQYF	TGTGCCTGGAGTTTTGCGGGAGACTACGAGCAGTACTTC
15	NA	NA	TRBV28	TRBJ1-5	CASSFPRQDNQPQHF	TGTGCCAGCAGTTTCCCACGACAGGACAATCAGCCCCAGCATTTT
14	NA	NA	TRBV19	TRBJ1-5	CASSIERGNQPQHF	TGTGCCAGTAGTATCGAACGGGGTAATCAGCCCCAGCATTTT
13	NA	NA	TRBV27	TRBJ2-1	CASRTTGYNEQFF	TGTGCCAGCAGAACGACGGGATACAATGAGCAGTTCTTC
14	NA	TRBD2	TRBV5-6	TRBJ2-5	CASRNRAGEETQYF	TGTGCCAGCAGAAATCGAGCGGGAGAAGAGACCCAGTACTTC
14	NA	TRBD1	TRBV6-5	TRBJ1-2	CASSGQGAAYGYTF	TGTGCCAGCAGTGGACAGGGGGCGGCCTATGGCTACACCTTC
14	NA	TRBD1	TRBV27	TRBJ2-7	CASSPGQAFSEQYF	TGTGCCAGCAGCCCGGGACAGGCTTTCTCTGAGCAGTACTTC
20	once	TRBD1	TRBV7-8	TRBJ2-2	CASSSSWTGSLVWPRRELFF	TGTGCCAGCAGCTCATCATGGACAGGGAGCCTAGTATGGCCCCGAAGGGAGCTGTTTTTT
14	NA	TRBD1	TRBV10-3	TRBJ1-1	CAISETGEGTEAFF	TGTGCCATCAGCGAAACAGGGGAAGGCACTGAAGCTTTCTTT
16	NA	TRBD2	TRBV29-1	TRBJ2-5	CSVEGGGLAGAGTQYF	TGCAGCGTTGAAGGAGGAGGCCTAGCGGGAGCGGGGACCCAGTACTTC
15	once	TRBD2	TRBV2	TRBJ2-2	CASRWTSGDTGELFF	TGTGCCAGCAGGTGGACTAGCGGGGACACCGGGGAGCTGTTTTTT
12	NA	NA	TRBV6-5	TRBJ2-3	CASGYTTGGQYF	TGTGCCAGCGGGTACACAACGGGTGGGCAGTATTTT
17	NA	TRBD1	TRBV30	TRBJ1-1	CAGDRGARVFTNTEAFF	TGTGCCGGGGACAGGGGGGCGCGAGTTTTTACGAACACTGAAGCTTTCTTT
15	NA	TRBD1	TRBV7-2	TRBJ2-5	CASSSQGWGQETQYF	TGTGCCAGCAGCTCACAGGGGTGGGGCCAAGAGACCCAGTACTTC
19	once	TRBD2	TRBV7-8	TRBJ2-4	CASSLVPWGGSGDKNIQYF	TGTGCCAGCAGCTTAGTACCGTGGGGCGGGAGCGGGGACAAAAACATTCAGTACTTC
15	NA	TRBD1	TRBV6-5	TRBJ1-3	CASSRLTGAGNTIYF	TGTGCCAGCAGCCGCCTGACAGGGGCTGGAAACACCATATATTTT
17	NA	NA	TRBV7-8	TRBJ2-1	CASSSPRRLPSYNEQFF	TGTGCCAGCAGCTCCCCCCGCCGTTTACCCAGTTACAATGAGCAGTTCTTC
17	NA	NA	TRBV19	TRBJ2-7	CASSTQTGYGRYYEQYF	TGTGCCAGTAGTACCCAAACGGGGTACGGTCGGTACTACGAGCAGTACTTC
12	NA	TRBD1	TRBV25-1	TRBJ2-3	CASIDRADTQYF	TGTGCCAGCATCGACAGGGCAGATACGCAGTATTTT
13	few	TRBD2	TRBV10-3	TRBJ2-3	CATSMSREGAQYF	TGTGCCACCAGTATGTCGCGGGAGGGGGCGCAGTATTTT
14	NA	NA	TRBV9	TRBJ2-3	CASSPGVGTDTQYF	TGTGCCAGCAGCCCGGGAGTAGGCACAGATACGCAGTATTTT
15	NA	TRBD1	TRBV18	TRBJ2-5	CASSLGQGLQETQYF	TGTGCCAGCTCACTAGGACAGGGGCTACAAGAGACCCAGTACTTC
16	NA	TRBD1	TRBV5-1	TRBJ2-3	CASSLEGQSIPDTQYF	TGCGCCAGCAGCTTGGAGGGACAGTCAATTCCAGATACGCAGTATTTT
14	NA	TRBD1	TRBV6-1	TRBJ1-1	CASSVTGSNTEAFF	TGTGCCAGCAGTGTGACAGGGTCGAACACTGAAGCTTTCTTT
15	NA	TRBD1	TRBV6-1	TRBJ2-3	CASSIRQGPTDTQYF	TGTGCCAGCAGTATACGACAGGGCCCGACAGATACGCAGTATTTT
16	NA	NA	TRBV5-1	TRBJ2-7	CASSPDPQGGIDEQYF	TGCGCCAGCAGCCCAGACCCCCAAGGGGGTATCGACGAGCAGTACTTC
16	NA	TRBD1	TRBV28	TRBJ1-5	CAAGGTGGSRNQPQHF	TGTGCCGCAGGGGGAACAGGGGGTTCGCGCAATCAGCCCCAGCATTTT
14	NA	TRBD2	TRBV2	TRBJ2-2	CASRGYRGDGELFF	TGTGCCAGCAGGGGGTACCGGGGGGACGGGGAGCTGTTTTTT
16	NA	TRBD1	TRBV19	TRBJ2-7	CASSIWPRQGDYEQYF	TGTGCCAGTAGTATTTGGCCTCGACAGGGCGACTACGAGCAGTACTTC
16	NA	NA	TRBV19	TRBJ2-7	CASSSIAVGLTYEQYF	TGTGCCAGTAGCTCGATCGCTGTGGGACTTACCTACGAGCAGTACTTC
16	NA	NA	TRBV5-1	TRBJ2-5	CASSQALGVRQETQYF	TGCGCCAGCAGTCAAGCGTTGGGAGTGAGGCAAGAGACCCAGTACTTC
16	NA	NA	TRBV4-1	TRBJ1-5	CASSGEGQGPNQPQHF	TGCGCCAGCAGCGGTGAAGGGCAGGGTCCGAATCAGCCCCAGCATTTT
13	NA	NA	TRBV11-2	TRBJ1-5	CASSLDPGEPQHF	TGTGCCAGCAGCTTAGACCCCGGGGAGCCCCAGCATTTT
15	NA	TRBD2	TRBV2	TRBJ2-3	CASSWTSGWTDTQYF	TGTGCCAGCAGTTGGACTAGCGGTTGGACAGATACGCAGTATTTT
16	NA	TRBD1	TRBV28	TRBJ2-5	CASRRKQGPRQETQYF	TGTGCCAGCAGAAGAAAACAGGGGCCACGGCAAGAGACCCAGTACTTC
14	NA	NA	TRBV19	TRBJ2-7	CASSIQAGIYEQYF	TGTGCCAGTAGTATTCAGGCGGGTATCTACGAGCAGTACTTC
17	NA	TRBD1	TRBV11-3	TRBJ2-2	CASSLVSGGADTGELFF	TGTGCCAGCAGCTTAGTGTCAGGGGGCGCGGACACCGGGGAGCTGTTTTTT
15	NA	TRBD2	TRBV27	TRBJ2-3	CASSPLAGGTDTQYF	TGTGCCAGCAGTCCCCTAGCGGGAGGGACAGATACGCAGTATTTT
13	NA	NA	TRBV28	TRBJ2-3	CASSVSEADTQYF	TGTGCCAGCAGCGTGAGCGAGGCAGATACGCAGTATTTT
16	NA	TRBD2	TRBV7-9	TRBJ2-1	CASSPGLAGGPLEQFF	TGTGCCAGCAGCCCTGGACTAGCGGGAGGACCTTTAGAGCAGTTCTTC
13	NA	NA	TRBV27	TRBJ2-5	CASSLSPLETQYF	TGTGCCAGCAGTTTATCCCCCCTGGAGACCCAGTACTTC
14	NA	NA	TRBV5-6	TRBJ2-5	CASSPFIAGKTQYF	TGTGCCAGCAGCCCCTTTATAGCCGGAAAGACCCAGTACTTC
14	NA	NA	TRBV28	TRBJ2-1	CASSFARSYNEQFF	TGTGCCAGCAGTTTTGCGAGGTCCTACAATGAGCAGTTCTTC
13	NA	NA	TRBV5-6	TRBJ2-1	CASSLAGADEQFF	TGTGCCAGCAGCTTGGCCGGAGCGGATGAGCAGTTCTTC
15	NA	NA	TRBV9	TRBJ2-5	CASSVELASQETQYF	TGTGCCAGCAGCGTAGAACTAGCCTCCCAAGAGACCCAGTACTTC
15	NA	NA	TRBV11-2	TRBJ2-1	CASSLSGSAYNEQFF	TGTGCCAGCAGCCTCAGCGGGTCAGCTTACAATGAGCAGTTCTTC
14	many	NA	TRBV2	TRBJ2-2	CASTGDAGTGELFF	TGTGCCAGCACAGGGGACGCCGGCACCGGGGAGCTGTTTTTT
16	NA	NA	TRBV27	TRBJ1-5	CASSPHPFRYNHPQHF	TGTGCCAGCAGTCCCCATCCTTTCCGCTATAATCATCCCCAGCATTTT
15	NA	NA	TRBV11-2	TRBJ2-7	CASSLVALDPYEQYF	TGTGCCAGCAGCTTAGTCGCCCTAGATCCCTACGAGCAGTACTTC
14	NA	TRBD1	TRBV9	TRBJ2-7	CASSVRTGVGEQYF	TGTGCCAGCAGCGTTAGGACAGGGGTTGGCGAGCAGTACTTC